This is a list of T cell receptor beta chains from one sample in a study of shared clonotypes between healthy human individuals. Assay: immunoSEQ multiplex PCR; the TCRdb copy retains only in-frame clones and omits some. The repertoire holds 2 million or so clones, just under 95% seen once, with more than 0.95% in the top ten. The material sequenced was naive CD8+ T cells sorted from blood. The source of these receptors is a man younger than 35 in good health. CDR3s include the opening cysteine and the closing phenylalanine or tryptophan. The D gene is left open where the match is weak. A clone size is listed for some rows: how often the clone was seen (once, few, many), or a class if it is expanded.

V: TRBV4-2; D: NA; J: TRBJ2-3; size: NA; DNA: TGTGCCAGCAGCCAAGAAGAAATGACGTTCCTGGGAGATACGCAGTATTTT; CDR3: CASSQEEMTFLGDTQYF
V: TRBV19; D: NA; J: TRBJ2-5; size: NA; DNA: TGTGCCAGTAGTGACAGGGAGGATTGGTGGCAAGAGACCCAGTACTTC; CDR3: CASSDREDWWQETQYF
V: TRBV7-9; D: NA; J: TRBJ1-2; size: NA; DNA: TGTGCCAGCGAAGGGGCGCACTATGGCTACACCTTC; CDR3: CASEGAHYGYTF
V: TRBV5-1; D: TRBD1; J: TRBJ2-7; size: NA; DNA: TGCGCCAGCAGCTTGGTTGCCGGGACAGGGGAAGTTCCTCCTTTCTACGAGCAGTACTTC; CDR3: CASSLVAGTGEVPPFYEQYF
V: TRBV27; D: TRBD1; J: TRBJ2-7; size: NA; DNA: TGTGCCAGCAGTTCGCCCGGGACAGGGTCTTTCGAGCAGTACTTC; CDR3: CASSSPGTGSFEQYF
V: TRBV7-9; D: NA; J: TRBJ1-4; size: once; DNA: TGTGCCAGCAGCTTAAAGGGTCAGGATGCAACTAATGAAAAACTGTTTTTT; CDR3: CASSLKGQDATNEKLFF
V: TRBV4-3; D: NA; J: TRBJ2-7; size: NA; DNA: TGCGCCAGCAGCCAGGTTATGGACCGCGCCTACGAGCAGTACTTC; CDR3: CASSQVMDRAYEQYF
V: TRBV27; D: NA; J: TRBJ1-5; size: NA; DNA: TGTGCCAGCAGTTCGGGGGGGCACCAGCCCCAGCATTTT; CDR3: CASSSGGHQPQHF
V: TRBV13; D: NA; J: TRBJ2-5; size: NA; DNA: TGTGCCAGCTGGAAGTGGGGGGACACCCGTGCGGCCCAGTACTTC; CDR3: CASWKWGDTRAAQYF
V: TRBV4-1; D: TRBD1; J: TRBJ2-7; size: NA; DNA: TGCGCCAGCAGCCCCAAGGACAGGTATTACGAGCAGTACTTC; CDR3: CASSPKDRYYEQYF
V: TRBV5-8; D: NA; J: TRBJ2-7; size: NA; DNA: TGTGCCAGCAGCTTGCGCGGGGGCAGTTTCCCTGGGTTCTACGAGCAGTACTTC; CDR3: CASSLRGGSFPGFYEQYF
V: TRBV5-1; D: NA; J: TRBJ2-7; size: NA; DNA: TGCGCCAGCAGCTTGGGAGGACTAACGTTCTCCTACGAGCAGTACTTC; CDR3: CASSLGGLTFSYEQYF
V: TRBV6-5; D: TRBD1; J: TRBJ1-1; size: NA; DNA: TGTGCCAGCAGTCCACCAGGGGGGCTCACTGAAGCTTTCTTT; CDR3: CASSPPGGLTEAFF
V: TRBV5-1; D: TRBD1; J: TRBJ2-3; size: NA; DNA: TGCGCCAGCAGGGCCGGGACAGAAACAGATACGCAGTATTTT; CDR3: CASRAGTETDTQYF
V: TRBV7-9; D: TRBD1; J: TRBJ2-5; size: NA; DNA: TGTGCCAGCAGCTTATCCGGGACAGAAGAGACCCAGTACTTC; CDR3: CASSLSGTEETQYF
V: TRBV9; D: NA; J: TRBJ2-3; size: NA; DNA: TGTGCCAGCAGCGTATCCGGAGGCACAGATACGCAGTATTTT; CDR3: CASSVSGGTDTQYF
V: TRBV29-1; D: NA; J: TRBJ2-7; size: NA; DNA: TGCAGCGTTAGCCCGGGTCTCCCCTACGAGCAGTACTTC; CDR3: CSVSPGLPYEQYF
V: TRBV7-8; D: TRBD2; J: TRBJ2-7; size: NA; DNA: TGTGCCAGCAGCCTAAGCCCGGGACTAGCATACGAGCAGTACTTC; CDR3: CASSLSPGLAYEQYF
V: TRBV5-4; D: NA; J: TRBJ1-1; size: NA; DNA: TGTGCCAGCAGCTCAAGGGGGTCTGAAGCTTTCTTT; CDR3: CASSSRGSEAFF
V: TRBV9; D: NA; J: TRBJ1-3; size: NA; DNA: TGTGCCAGCAGCGTAGATCTTAGCTCTGGAAACACCATATATTTT; CDR3: CASSVDLSSGNTIYF
V: TRBV7-6; D: NA; J: TRBJ1-1; size: NA; DNA: TGTGCCAGCAGCTTAGAGGGGGGCGGCACTGAAGCTTTCTTT; CDR3: CASSLEGGGTEAFF
V: TRBV10-3; D: NA; J: TRBJ2-5; size: NA; DNA: TGTGCCATCAGTCCCTGGGGAAGAACCCAAGAGACCCAGTACTTC; CDR3: CAISPWGRTQETQYF
V: TRBV2; D: TRBD2; J: TRBJ2-2; size: NA; DNA: TGTGCCAGCAGTGTATGGCTAGCGGGGGCCTCGAACACCGGGGAGCTGTTTTTT; CDR3: CASSVWLAGASNTGELFF
V: TRBV30; D: NA; J: TRBJ1-2; size: once; DNA: TGTGCCTGGAGTGGTTCAGGGGATGGCTACACCTTC; CDR3: CAWSGSGDGYTF
V: TRBV5-4; D: TRBD1; J: TRBJ2-7; size: NA; DNA: TGTGCCAGCAGTTCCGGGACAGGGCCCTACGAGCAGTACTTC; CDR3: CASSSGTGPYEQYF